The sequence of this T cell receptor beta chain was determined in a study of blood T cells in healthy people across ages. Healthy individuals of Caucasian origin from Russia, aged 6 to 90, served as donors. It was with a sample-barcoded 5' primer and a J-beta primer mix that a second PCR of roughly 7 to 12 cycles was run. TCRdb processed the 5' RACE reads anew with MiXCR; each CDR3 protein has one entry. The profile shows approximately 1.5 million distinct CDR3 sequences, about 31% of them singletons. Sample: blood. The origin of this receptor is a woman aged 25 to 39 in good health.

The DNA for the CDR3 is TGTGCCAGCAGTATGGACTCATTAGATACGCAGTATTTT. Residues: CASSMDSLDTQYF. The chain employs TRBV6-2 or TRBV6-3 and TRBJ2-3; perhaps TRBD2 as D (5 bases). CDR1 and CDR2 from the germline V gene are MNHEY and SVGEGT. The V and J ends lost 5 bases and 5 bases respectively, with 11 bases between them. The CDR3 length is 13 residues.